This entry lists 5 T cell receptor beta chains sequenced from one sample in a study of immune evolution from preneoplasia to lung adenocarcinoma. Profiling relied on immunoSEQ multiplex PCR, and the TCRdb table lists in-frame clones only, not all of them. The sample lists roughly 5,000 clones; 60% to 85% were seen once. Sequenced material: FFPE minimally invasive lung adenocarcinoma tissue. These receptors all come from a person between 60 and 79 years old with lung adenocarcinoma.

The CDR3 DNA follows: TGTGCCAGCAGCTTAGTTGGGGTTTACTACGAGCAGTACTTC. Protein: CASSLVGVYYEQYF. This chain joins TRBV7-8 and TRBJ2-7; D is uncertain. CDR1 is SGHVS, CDR2 FQNEAQ, per germline. The length of the CDR3 is 14 residues. Between the trimmed V and J ends, which lost 1 base and 3 bases, there was a span of 10 bases. The entire variable domain, with the rest obtained from reference TRBV7-8 and TRBJ2-7, is as follows: GAGVSQSPRYKVAKRGQDVALRCDPISGHVSLFWYQQALGQGPEFLTYFQNEAQLDKSGLPSDRFFAERPEGSVSTLKIQRTQQEDSAVYLCASSLVGVYYEQYFGPGTRLTVT.

This clone was seen more than once but under ten times. The V gene is TRBV5-1, the J gene TRBJ1-1, with D perhaps TRBD1 (6 bases). CDR3 size: 15 residues. The germline V gene encodes CDR1 SGHRS and CDR2 YFSETQ. V shed 0 bases and J shed 4 bases, with 13 bases lying between them. The CDR3 reads CASSLAAGASTEAFF. The CDR3 coding sequence is TGCGCCAGCAGCTTGGCCGCAGGGGCGAGCACTGAAGCTTTCTTT.

The V and J genes are TRBV28 and TRBJ2-1; 8 bases are shared with TRBD2. The CDR3 spans 16 residues. The ends lost 4 bases at V and 5 bases at J; junction bases unmatched: 10. Germline lookup yields CDR1 MDHEN and CDR2 SYDVKM. The CDR3 protein is CASSSPGSGVNNEQFF. The DNA of the CDR3 is TGTGCCAGCAGTTCCCCGGGTAGCGGGGTAAACAATGAGCAGTTCTTC. Supplemented by reference TRBV28 and TRBJ2-1, the full variable domain reads DVKVTQSSRYLVKRTGEKVFLECVQDMDHENMFWYRQDPGLGLRLIYFSYDVKMKEKGDIPEGYSVSREKKERFSLILESASTNQTSMYLCASSSPGSGVNNEQFFGPGTRLTVL.

This sequence joins TRBV5-4 and TRBJ2-2; TRBD1 matches 9 bases. V lost 4 bases to trimming and J lost 5 bases; unmatched junction nucleotides: 15. In germline, CDR1 is SGHNT, CDR2 YYREEE (reference sequence). The CDR3 runs 18 residues. CDR3 in amino acids: CASSGAGQGTGRTGELFF. The CDR3 coding sequence is TGTGCCAGCAGCGGCGCAGGTCAGGGGACAGGGAGGACCGGGGAGCTGTTTTTT.

The chain links TRBV13 to TRBJ2-2; maybe TRBD2 (6 bases). Trimming cost V 6 bases and J 6 bases, with 14 bases left between them. The V gene's germline CDR1 is PRHDT and CDR2 FYEKMQ (reference sequence). CDR3 length: 14 amino acids. The CDR3 sequence is CASRKEGGSGELFF. The CDR3 DNA sequence: TGTGCCAGCAGAAAAGAGGGAGGTTCCGGGGAGCTGTTTTTT. The full variable domain, its missing parts supplied by reference TRBV13 and TRBJ2-2, is AAGVIQSPRHLIKEKRETATLKCYPIPRHDTVYWYQQGPGQDPQFLISFYEKMQSDKGSIPDRFSAQQFSDYHSELNMSSLELGDSALYFCASRKEGGSGELFFGEGSRLTVL.